The rows below give T cell receptor beta chains drawn from one sample of a study of early T cells in non-severe SARS-CoV-2 infection. TCRdb redid the calling of the 5' RACE reads with MiXCR, one entry per CDR3 protein. Of fewer than 65,000 distinct CDR3 sequences listed, about an eighth were seen once; the top ten hold 1.4%. The sequenced sample was whole blood. All receptors derive from an adult who was a healthcare worker with PCR-confirmed SARS-CoV-2 infection or an uninfected control (not recorded which). Both conserved end residues are part of each CDR3. A D gene is named only where the DNA matches it firmly. The size of a clone is reported for some rows only, either as once, few or many, or as a class for expanded clones.

j_call: TRBJ1-3
d_call: TRBD1
clone_size: many
v_call: TRBV5-5
cdr3_nt: TGTGCCAGCAGCTTACGCCCGGGACAGGGTTATGGAAACACCATATATTTT
cdr3_aa: CASSLRPGQGYGNTIYF

j_call: TRBJ1-6
d_call: -
clone_size: many
v_call: TRBV5-4
cdr3_nt: TGTGCCAGCAGCCGCCCCCCCGATAATTCACCCCTCCACTTT
cdr3_aa: CASSRPPDNSPLHF

j_call: TRBJ2-5
d_call: TRBD2
clone_size: -
v_call: TRBV6-6
cdr3_nt: TGTGCCAGCAGTGACAGCGGGGCCGCGGGGGAGACCCAGTACTTC
cdr3_aa: CASSDSGAAGETQYF

j_call: TRBJ2-1
d_call: TRBD1
clone_size: many
v_call: TRBV18
cdr3_nt: TGTGCCAGCTCACCGGAGGACAGGGTCTACAATGAGCAGTTCTTC
cdr3_aa: CASSPEDRVYNEQFF

j_call: TRBJ2-7
d_call: -
clone_size: few
v_call: TRBV5-1
cdr3_nt: TGCGCCAGCAGCTTGGCCGAAGGAGGGATCTCCTACGAGCAGTACTTC
cdr3_aa: CASSLAEGGISYEQYF

j_call: TRBJ2-3
d_call: TRBD2
clone_size: -
v_call: TRBV7-2
cdr3_nt: TGTGCCAGCAGGGGAGCGGGGGCAGGTACGCAGTATTTT
cdr3_aa: CASRGAGAGTQYF

j_call: TRBJ1-4
d_call: TRBD1
clone_size: -
v_call: TRBV29-1
cdr3_nt: TGCAGCGTCGCCGACAGGGGTGAAGAACTGTTTTTT
cdr3_aa: CSVADRGEELFF

j_call: TRBJ2-5
d_call: TRBD2
clone_size: -
v_call: TRBV9
cdr3_nt: TGTGCCAGCAGCGTAGATGGGACTACCCAAGAGACCCAGTACTTC
cdr3_aa: CASSVDGTTQETQYF

j_call: TRBJ1-5
d_call: -
clone_size: few
v_call: TRBV6-5
cdr3_nt: TGTGCCAGCAGTTCCACGTTTACGACAAGTAGCAATCAGCCCCAGCATTTT
cdr3_aa: CASSSTFTTSSNQPQHF

j_call: TRBJ2-1
d_call: TRBD2
clone_size: few
v_call: TRBV20-1
cdr3_nt: TGCAGTGCTTCCGGGACTAGCGGGGGGGTTACTTACAATGAGCAGTTCTTC
cdr3_aa: CSASGTSGGVTYNEQFF

j_call: TRBJ2-3
d_call: TRBD2
clone_size: few
v_call: TRBV7-2
cdr3_nt: TGTGCCAGCAGCTTAAAACTAGCGTGGTATTTT
cdr3_aa: CASSLKLAWYF

j_call: TRBJ2-1
d_call: -
clone_size: many
v_call: TRBV7-8
cdr3_nt: TGTGCCAGCAGCTTCCGGGACACATACAATGAGCAGTTCTTC
cdr3_aa: CASSFRDTYNEQFF

j_call: TRBJ2-7
d_call: -
clone_size: many
v_call: TRBV5-1
cdr3_nt: TGCGCCAGCAGCCTCGGCCGAGTGGGATACGAGCAGTACTTC
cdr3_aa: CASSLGRVGYEQYF

j_call: TRBJ2-6
d_call: -
clone_size: -
v_call: TRBV27
cdr3_nt: TGTGCCAACAGTTCGCCAGGTCTATTCGCCAACGTCCTGACTTTC
cdr3_aa: CANSSPGLFANVLTF

j_call: TRBJ2-3
d_call: -
clone_size: -
v_call: TRBV24-1
cdr3_nt: TGTGCCACCAGTGGCGGCACAGATACGCAGTATTTT
cdr3_aa: CATSGGTDTQYF

j_call: TRBJ2-7
d_call: -
clone_size: -
v_call: TRBV3-1
cdr3_nt: TGTGCCAGCAGCCAAGTTTTCCGCTACGAGCAGTACTTC
cdr3_aa: CASSQVFRYEQYF

j_call: TRBJ2-2
d_call: -
clone_size: few
v_call: TRBV7-8
cdr3_nt: TGTGCCAGCAGCTTAGACAGGGTTGACACCGGGGAGCTGTTTTTT
cdr3_aa: CASSLDRVDTGELFF

j_call: TRBJ1-4
d_call: -
clone_size: many
v_call: TRBV10-3
cdr3_nt: TGTGCCATCAGTGAGTCGGGAGGACCTAATGAAAAACTGTTTTTT
cdr3_aa: CAISESGGPNEKLFF

j_call: TRBJ2-1
d_call: -
clone_size: -
v_call: TRBV5-4
cdr3_nt: TGTGCCAGCAGCTTGTCGCAGAGCTCCTACAATGAGCAGTTCTTC
cdr3_aa: CASSLSQSSYNEQFF

j_call: TRBJ2-3
d_call: -
clone_size: -
v_call: TRBV20-1
cdr3_nt: TGCAGTGCTAGACGGCAGGCAGTCACAGATACGCAGTATTTT
cdr3_aa: CSARRQAVTDTQYF

j_call: TRBJ1-1
d_call: -
clone_size: few
v_call: TRBV4-2
cdr3_nt: TGTGCCAGCAGCACCCGGGACGGGGAGGGGTTCACTGAAGCTTTCTTT
cdr3_aa: CASSTRDGEGFTEAFF

j_call: TRBJ2-7
d_call: -
clone_size: -
v_call: TRBV2
cdr3_nt: TGTGCCAGCAGTGACCCCATCTACGAGCAGTACTTC
cdr3_aa: CASSDPIYEQYF

j_call: TRBJ2-1
d_call: TRBD1
clone_size: few
v_call: TRBV19
cdr3_nt: TGTGCCAGTAGCCACAGGGGGCCCTACAATGAGCAGTTCTTC
cdr3_aa: CASSHRGPYNEQFF

j_call: TRBJ2-5
d_call: -
clone_size: -
v_call: TRBV19
cdr3_nt: TGTGCCAGTTCCTCCACTGAGGATCCCCAGTACTTC
cdr3_aa: CASSSTEDPQYF

j_call: TRBJ2-7
d_call: TRBD2
clone_size: few
v_call: TRBV7-2
cdr3_nt: TGTGCCAGCAGCCGAGAAGGACTAGCGTCCTACGAGCAGTACTTC
cdr3_aa: CASSREGLASYEQYF